Each of the 29 T cell receptor beta chains below was sequenced from the same sample in a study of CD8+ T cells in alopecia areata. Treatment noted: oral pan-JAK inhibitor, 5-10 mg twice daily. Following extraction, RNA underwent reverse transcription to cDNA, which served as the sequencing template. Sequencing was performed with immunoSEQ multiplex PCR; in TCRdb, only in-frame clones are kept and a portion is missing. The data hold about 160,000 clones, with around three fifths observed a single time. The input for sequencing was CD4+ T cells sorted from blood, taken at week 24, from a patient treated with tofacitinib. The receptors originated from a human donor with alopecia areata.

The genes are TRBV29-1 and TRBJ2-7, with D hard to call. The CDR3 contains 12 residues. The V end was cut by 4 bases, the J end by 0 bases, with 7 bases between. Germline CDR1 reads SQVTM; CDR2 reads ANQGSEA. DNA for the CDR3: TGCAGCGTTGGAGTAGACTCCTACGAGCAGTACTTC. It yields the protein CSVGVDSYEQYF.

The chain recombines TRBV29-1 with TRBJ1-1; D not certain. Germline-derived CDR1 and CDR2 are SQVTM and ANQGSEA. The CDR3 is made up of 11 amino acids. V lost 7 bases, J lost 2 bases, and 8 bases lay in between. The CDR3 reads CSAGLNTEAFF. The CDR3 DNA reads as TGCAGCGCCGGGTTAAACACTGAAGCTTTCTTT. Full variable domain (remainder filled in from reference TRBV29-1 and TRBJ1-1): SAVISQKPSRDICQRGTSLTIQCQVDSQVTMMFWYRQQPGQSLTLIATANQGSEATYESGFVIDKFPISRPNLTFSTLTVSNMSPEDSSIYLCSAGLNTEAFFGQGTRLTVV.

The CDR3 region has the DNA TGTGCCAGCAGCTCGGTCATCCGGGACGGAGGAAAAACCTACGAGCAGTACTTC. Protein product: CASSSVIRDGGKTYEQYF. V is TRBV5-6 and J is TRBJ2-7, with D perhaps given as TRBD1 or TRBD2 (5 bases each). Germline CDR1 SGHDT, CDR2 YYEEEE. V lost 3 bases to trimming and J lost 2 bases, with 24 bases between them. The CDR3 length is 18 residues.

The rearrangement joins TRBV29-1 to TRBJ2-3; tentatively, D is TRBD1 (5 bases). Trimming pared 7 bases from V and 6 bases from J, leaving 14 bases between. This CDR3 has 12 residues. Germline CDR1 and CDR2: SQVTM and ANQGSEA. CDR3 bases: TGCAGCGCCCTCATTCCAGGGGATACGCAGTATTTT. This sequence encodes CSALIPGDTQYF.

This clone came up a few times. The rearrangement uses TRBV29-1 and TRBJ2-7; D call uncertain. V shed 0 bases and J shed 7 bases, with 13 bases lying between them. Germline CDR1 reads SQVTM; CDR2 reads ANQGSEA. The CDR3 extends over 13 amino acids. The CDR3 loop is CSVEDLVSGEQYF. CDR3 coding DNA: TGCAGCGTTGAAGATCTAGTATCCGGGGAGCAGTACTTC.

The chain joins TRBV5-1 to TRBJ1-2, with no clear D. The CDR3 loop spans 13 amino acids. The V gene lost 1 base and the J gene lost 1 base, with 5 bases spanning the gap. Germline CDR1 and CDR2: SGHRS and YFSETQ. In nucleotides, the CDR3 is TGCGCCAGCAGCTTGAGGGTTAACTATGGCTACACCTTC. It specifies CASSLRVNYGYTF.

The chain couples TRBV10-3 to TRBJ2-7; TRBD2 is a possible D gene (5 bases). The germline V gene encodes CDR1 ENHRY and CDR2 SYGVKD. The CDR3 extends over 13 amino acids. V lost 11 bases to trimming and J lost 0 bases, with 14 bases between them. The CDR3 spells CAPGCPNSYEQYF. DNA for the CDR3: TGTGCCCCGGGGTGTCCGAACTCCTACGAGCAGTACTTC.

The CDR3 loop is CASSLYAGELFF. CDR3 sequence (DNA): TGTGCCAGCAGTTTATACGCCGGGGAGCTGTTTTTT. The gene calls are TRBV27 and TRBJ2-2; D remains ambiguous. The germline V gene encodes CDR1 MNHEY and CDR2 SMNVEV (reference sequence). This CDR3 comprises 12 residues. V lost 1 base and J lost 6, with 3 bases in between.

About this clone itself: The same CDR3 arises from other DNA sequences in this sample as well. The chain uses TRBV30 and TRBJ2-5; D ambiguous. V was shortened by 3 bases and J by 5 bases, with 7 bases between the two germline ends. The germline V gene has CDR1 GTSNPN and CDR2 SVGIG (reference sequence). The CDR3 is 11 residues long. CDR3 residues: CAWSRQETQYF. The CDR3 DNA reads TGTGCCTGGAGCCGTCAGGAGACCCAGTACTTC.

V gene TRBV29-1 combines with J gene TRBJ2-7; 7 bases agree with TRBD1. Germline assignment: CDR1 SQVTM and CDR2 ANQGSEA. V gave up 3 bases and J gave up 2 bases; unmatched junction bases: 4. This CDR3 has 13 amino acids. The CDR3 nucleotides are TGCAGCGTTGAGAAGACAGGGACCTACGAGCAGTACTTC. Amino acid sequence: CSVEKTGTYEQYF.

This clone was found many times. The rearrangement joins TRBV5-4 to TRBJ2-5; D may be TRBD1 (5 bases). The ends were cut back, 2 bases at V and 1 base at J, with 9 bases in the middle. Germline V gene sequence: CDR1 SGHNT, CDR2 YYREEE (reference sequence). CDR3 length equals 14 residues. The CDR3 bases are TGTGCCAGCAGCTTCACGACAGCCCAAGAGACCCAGTACTTC. This sequence encodes CASSFTTAQETQYF.

The rearrangement links TRBV5-6 to TRBJ1-1; 7 positions agree with TRBD1. Losses at the gene ends were 4 bases for V and 4 bases for J; bases not matched to a gene: 16. Germline lookup yields CDR1 SGHDT and CDR2 YYEEEE. The CDR3 spans 17 residues. The CDR3 protein is CASSPFRSGRGGTEAFF. CDR3 coding DNA: TGTGCCAGCAGCCCATTCAGGTCGGGCAGGGGGGGCACTGAAGCTTTCTTT.

The chain has TRBV7-9 and TRBJ2-2; D is uncertain. The CDR3 is 13 residues long. Germline assignment: CDR1 SEHNR and CDR2 FQNEAQ (reference sequence). Trimming removed 5 bases at V and 5 bases at J, with 9 bases between. CDR3 sequence: CASSPSRTGELFF. The CDR3 DNA reads TGTGCCAGCAGCCCCAGTAGAACCGGGGAGCTGTTTTTT.

This clone appeared a few times. The chain links TRBV18 to TRBJ2-7; TRBD1 might be the D (6 bases). The germline V gene has CDR1 KGHSH and CDR2 LQKENI. This CDR3 is 14 amino acids long. V lost 4 bases and J lost 2, with 12 bases in between. This CDR3 is CASSLPGTTYEQYF. CDR3 coding DNA: TGTGCCAGCTCACTACCCGGGACAACCTACGAGCAGTACTTC.

Of note for this clone: Other DNA sequences in the same sample also yield this CDR3. This rearrangement joins TRBV6-5 to TRBJ1-1; unclear D gene. Germline CDR1 MNHEY, CDR2 SVGAGI. CDR3 length: 13 residues. Trimming removed 2 bases from V and 2 bases from J, with 6 bases in between. The CDR3: CASSYTGNTEAFF. CDR3 bases: TGTGCCAGCAGTTACACGGGTAACACTGAAGCTTTCTTT.

The chain carries TRBV6-5 and TRBJ2-7, with D unresolved. V was pared by 6 bases and J by 2 bases, with 11 bases between. The CDR3 is 13 residues long. Looked up from germline, CDR1 is MNHEY and CDR2 is SVGAGI. CDR3 coding DNA: TGTGCCAGCAGAGAGAGAGGTCCCTACGAGCAGTACTTC. Translating it yields CASRERGPYEQYF.

This clone is a singleton in its sample. This chain links TRBV30 with TRBJ1-4, with a tentative D call TRBD1 (5 bases). With 3 bases removed from V and 6 bases from J, the gap between germline ends came to 17 bases. The CDR3 totals 15 residues. Germline CDR1 is GTSNPN and CDR2 is SVGIG (reference sequence). CDR3 DNA sequence: TGTGCCTGGAGGCCCGGGACCACGCGAGATGAAAAACTGTTTTTT. Amino acid sequence: CAWRPGTTRDEKLFF.

The chain employs TRBV29-1 and TRBJ2-3; 7 bases agree with TRBD1. Germline V gives CDR1 SQVTM, CDR2 ANQGSEA. Trimming at V came to 3 bases and at J to 4 bases, leaving 16 bases not matched to a gene. The length of the CDR3 is 17 residues. The CDR3 region has the DNA TGCAGCGTTGAGGGATCTACCAGGGGGTCCGGCCCAGATACGCAGTATTTT. Translated: CSVEGSTRGSGPDTQYF.

The CDR3 DNA sequence: TGCGCCAGCAGCCAAGATCAGAGGCCCCAGTACTTC. The encoded protein is CASSQDQRPQYF. The rearrangement links TRBV4-1 to TRBJ2-5; D is unclear. The CDR3 runs to 12 residues. The V gene's germline CDR1 is MGHRA and CDR2 YSYEKL. V shed 0 bases and J shed 9 bases, with 8 bases lying between them.

The gene calls are TRBV7-9 and TRBJ2-5; 8 bases are shared with TRBD2. Germline V gene lookup returns CDR1 SEHNR and CDR2 FQNEAQ (reference sequence). The CDR3 consists of 14 residues. V shed 5 bases, J shed 5 bases, and the junction held 7 bases outside the gene matches. The CDR3 DNA reads as TGTGCCAGCAGCACCCGGGGGGGCCGGGAGACCCAGTACTTC. This translates into CASSTRGGRETQYF.

This clone has just a few counts. This rearrangement joins TRBV10-3 to TRBJ1-1; 7 bases line up with TRBD1. Per the germline V gene, CDR1 is ENHRY and CDR2 is SYGVKD. V shed 6 bases and J 8 bases; nucleotides not matched to a gene: 3. The CDR3 consists of 11 residues. CDR3: CAIREDREAFF. The CDR3 DNA reads TGTGCCATCAGAGAGGACAGGGAAGCTTTCTTT.

The J gene is TRBJ2-7, the V gene TRBV2; TRBD2 is a possible D gene (6 bases). Germline values: CDR1 SNHLY, CDR2 FYNNEI. This CDR3 has 12 amino acids. Between the trimmed V and J ends, which lost 8 bases and 0 bases, there was a span of 8 bases. CDR3 in amino acids: CASGGDSYEQYF. The CDR3 DNA follows: TGTGCCAGCGGAGGGGACTCCTACGAGCAGTACTTC.

The rearrangement links TRBV23-1 to TRBJ1-1; tentative D call: TRBD1 (5 bases). TRBV23-1 is classed as an ORF, of uncertain function. Trimming left V 2 bases short and J 0 bases short, with 13 bases between. The CDR3 contains 16 residues. In DNA, the CDR3 is TGCGCCAGCAGTCAAGAGAGGGTAGGGGTGAACACTGAAGCTTTCTTT. Amino acid sequence: CASSQERVGVNTEAFF.

This rearrangement joins TRBV2 to TRBJ2-2; D is ambiguous. Between the trimmed V and J ends, which lost 5 bases and 5 bases, there was a span of 12 bases. Germline V lookup: CDR1 SNHLY, CDR2 FYNNEI. The CDR3 is 14 amino acids. The CDR3 is CASSSAGLTGELFF. In nucleotides, the CDR3 is TGTGCCAGCAGTTCTGCAGGTCTTACCGGGGAGCTGTTTTTT. Full variable domain (outside the CDR3, taken from reference TRBV2 and TRBJ2-2): EPEVTQTPSHQVTQMGQEVILRCVPISNHLYFYWYRQILGQKVEFLVSFYNNEISEKSEIFDDQFSVERPDGSNFTLKIRSTKLEDSAMYFCASSSAGLTGELFFGEGSRLTVL.

The chain is built from TRBV5-1 and TRBJ1-1; no reliable D call. The germline V gene encodes CDR1 SGHRS and CDR2 YFSETQ. The CDR3 consists of 15 residues. Trimming took off 2 bases at V and 3 bases at J, with 14 bases between the two ends. Here the CDR3 reads CASSFGWAQDTEAFF. The CDR3 DNA is TGCGCCAGCAGCTTCGGGTGGGCGCAGGACACTGAAGCTTTCTTT. The variable domain in full, with the rest retrieved from reference TRBV5-1 and TRBJ1-1, is KAGVTQTPRYLIKTRGQQVTLSCSPISGHRSVSWYQQTPGQGLQFLFEYFSETQRNKGNFPGRFSGRQFSNSRSEMNVSTLELGDSALYLCASSFGWAQDTEAFFGQGTRLTVV.

V usage is TRBV27 and J usage is TRBJ1-6; TRBD1 matches 9 bases. V shed 6 bases, J shed 7 bases, and the junction held 10 bases outside the gene matches. Looked up from germline, CDR1 is MNHEY and CDR2 is SMNVEV (reference sequence). The CDR3 is made up of 16 amino acids. CDR3: CASRSRGQGLNSPLHF. CDR3 in DNA: TGTGCCAGCAGATCACGGGGACAGGGTCTGAATTCACCCCTCCACTTT.

The J gene is TRBJ2-5, the V gene TRBV7-2; D gene ambiguous. There are 13 residues in the CDR3. V dropped 2 bases and J dropped 0 bases, with 4 bases sitting between them. Germline CDR1 SGHTA, CDR2 FQGNSA. This chain's CDR3 is CASSLHDQETQYF. CDR3 sequence (DNA): TGTGCCAGCAGCTTACACGACCAAGAGACCCAGTACTTC.

The J gene is TRBJ2-2, the V gene TRBV30; D is uncertain. From germline, CDR1 is GTSNPN and CDR2 SVGIG (reference sequence). Trimming took 1 base from V and 3 from J, leaving 18 bases between them. The length of the CDR3 is 17 residues. CDR3 coding DNA: TGTGCCTGGAGTGCACTGTCTGGACGGAAGGACACCGGGGAGCTGTTTTTT. Protein sequence: CAWSALSGRKDTGELFF.

This clone has a handful of counts. The rearrangement links TRBV28 to TRBJ2-7; TRBD2 might be the D (7 bases). CDR1 is MDHEN and CDR2 is SYDVKM in the germline V gene. This CDR3 has 15 residues. Trimming stripped 5 bases from V and 1 base from J, with 15 bases between. This CDR3 reads CASSLGGHYSYEQYF. The CDR3 region has the DNA TGTGCCAGCAGTCTGGGGGGGCATTATTCCTACGAGCAGTACTTC.